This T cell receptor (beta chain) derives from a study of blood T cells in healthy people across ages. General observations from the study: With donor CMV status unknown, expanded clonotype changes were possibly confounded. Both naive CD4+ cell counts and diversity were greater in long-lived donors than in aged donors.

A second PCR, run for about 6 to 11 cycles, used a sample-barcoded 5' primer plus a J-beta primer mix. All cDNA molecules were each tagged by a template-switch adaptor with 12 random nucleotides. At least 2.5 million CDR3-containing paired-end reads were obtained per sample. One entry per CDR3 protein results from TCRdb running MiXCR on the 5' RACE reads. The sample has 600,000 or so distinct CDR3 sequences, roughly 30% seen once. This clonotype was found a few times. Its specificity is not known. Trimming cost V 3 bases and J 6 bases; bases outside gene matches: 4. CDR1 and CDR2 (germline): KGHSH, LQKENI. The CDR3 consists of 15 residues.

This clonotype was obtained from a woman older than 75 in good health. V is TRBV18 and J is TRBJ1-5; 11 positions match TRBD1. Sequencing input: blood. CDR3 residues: CASSPVGQGAQPQHF. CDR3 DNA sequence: TGTGCCAGCTCACCGGTCGGACAGGGGGCTCAGCCCCAGCATTTT. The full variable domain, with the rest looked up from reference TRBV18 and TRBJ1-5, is NAGVMQNPRHLVRRRGQEARLRCSPMKGHSHVYWYRQLPEEGLKFMVYLQKENIIDESGMPKERFSAEFPKEGPSILRIQQVVRGDSAAYFCASSPVGQGAQPQHFGDGTRLSIL.